These 11 T cell receptor beta chains share one sample of origin, sequenced in a study of T cells in Graves' hyperthyroidism and ophthalmopathy. There were TCR beta CDR3 regions amplified from RNA transcripts. HTBI primers drove first-round RT-PCR of the TCR CDR3. TCRdb called the multiplex PCR reads again in MiXCR, with one record for every CDR3 protein. The table includes around 690,000 distinct CDR3 sequences, 17% detected once. Specimen: blood. The receptor source for this set is a man aged 45-65 years with Graves' hyperthyroidism.

This clonotype was seen many times. The chain carries TRBV11-1 and TRBJ2-3, with 9 bases matching TRBD2. CDR3 length equals 16 residues. CDR1 and CDR2 from the germline V gene are SGHAT and FQDESV (reference sequence). The trim removed 1 base at V and 2 bases at J, leaving 4 bases unmatched. The CDR3 DNA reads as TGTGCCAGCAGCTTAGAAGGACTAGCGATCACAGATACGCAGTATTTT. Translated, it gives CASSLEGLAITDTQYF. Supplemented by reference TRBV11-1 and TRBJ2-3, the full variable domain reads EAEVAQSPRYKITEKSQAVAFWCDPISGHATLYWYRQILGQGPELLVQFQDESVVDDSQLPKDRFSAERLKGVDSTLKIQPAELGDSAMYLCASSLEGLAITDTQYFGPGTRLTVL.

Only a few counts were recorded for this clonotype. The chain links TRBV6-2 or TRBV6-3 to TRBJ2-3; D may be TRBD1 or TRBD2 (6 bases each). The CDR3 extends over 16 amino acids. Trimming took 6 bases from V and 4 from J, leaving 20 bases between them. Germline V CDR1 and CDR2: MNHEY, SVGEGT. Written as DNA, the CDR3 is TGTGCCAGCAGGCCTCTAGGGAGGCAGGGGTCAGATACGCAGTATTTT. Amino acid sequence: CASRPLGRQGSDTQYF.

This clonotype was seen at least ten times. V is TRBV7-9 and J is TRBJ2-7, with a possible D match to TRBD2 (6 bases). Trimming stripped 1 base from V and 3 bases from J, with 13 bases between. The CDR3 sequence is 15 residues long. Germline lookup yields CDR1 SEHNR and CDR2 FQNEAQ (reference sequence). This CDR3 reads CASSLVGGGDYEQYF. CDR3 DNA: TGTGCCAGCAGCTTAGTGGGTGGAGGGGACTACGAGCAGTACTTC.

Only a few counts were recorded for this clonotype. The chain uses TRBV11-2 and TRBJ2-1, with D tentatively TRBD1 or TRBD2 (7 bases each). With 2 bases removed from V and 4 bases from J, the gap between germline ends came to 18 bases. Germline CDR1 reads SGHAT; CDR2 reads FQNNGV. The CDR3 length is 17 residues. In DNA form, the CDR3 reads TGTGCCAGCAGCTTATCAGGGGGGGAGCTATCATACAATGAGCAGTTCTTC. The encoded protein is CASSLSGGELSYNEQFF.

V usage is TRBV6-1 and J usage is TRBJ1-5, with 7 positions matching TRBD1. The germline CDR1 and CDR2 sequences are MNHNS and SASEGT. Germline trimming cut 6 bases from V and 6 bases from J; bases unmatched to any gene: 11. The CDR3 loop spans 15 amino acids. The CDR3 region has the DNA TGTGCCAGCAGGTCCGACAGGGTACTGGGTCAGCCCCAGCATTTT. This encodes CASRSDRVLGQPQHF.

This clonotype was observed at least ten times. The CDR3: CATLGPNYGYTF. CDR3 bases: TGTGCCACCTTAGGCCCCAACTATGGCTACACCTTC. The chain carries TRBV27 and TRBJ1-2; no clear D. Trimming took off 10 bases at V and 2 bases at J, with 11 bases between the two ends. Germline V gene lookup returns CDR1 MNHEY and CDR2 SMNVEV (reference sequence). The CDR3 length is 12 residues.

The table lists this clonotype with many counts. This sequence joins TRBV28 and TRBJ1-1; no clear D gene. The CDR3 is 13 amino acids. The germline gives CDR1 MDHEN, CDR2 SYDVKM. Trimming stripped 2 bases from V and 10 bases from J, with 14 bases between. The CDR3 loop is CASSLTSRAGAFF. As DNA, the CDR3 is TGTGCCAGCAGTTTAACATCCCGGGCGGGAGCTTTCTTT.

A note on this clonotype: Likely a read error: the CDR3 ends without its conserved phenylalanine or tryptophan. V usage is TRBV10-1 and J usage is TRBJ1-5, with 9 bases matching TRBD1. Per the germline V gene, CDR1 is WNHNN and CDR2 is SYGVQD (reference sequence). This CDR3 region has 15 residues. V trimming: 6 bases; J trimming: 4 bases; junction bases outside the gene matches: 7. The CDR3 loop is CASSAQGAGNQPQHL. In nucleotides, the CDR3 is TGCGCCAGCAGCGCACAGGGGGCGGGGAATCAGCCCCAGCATCTT.

This chain connects TRBV20-1 to TRBJ1-1; TRBD1 matches 7 bases. Germline V gene data show CDR1 as DFQATT and CDR2 as SNEGSKA (reference sequence). This CDR3 is 13 amino acids long. V lost 6 bases and J lost 1; bases outside the gene matches: 5. CDR3 amino acids: CSARQGPNTEAFF. The CDR3 coding sequence is TGCAGTGCAAGACAGGGCCCGAACACTGAAGCTTTCTTT.

V is TRBV19 and J is TRBJ2-3; TRBD2 agrees at 11 bases. Per the germline V gene, CDR1 is LNHDA and CDR2 is SQIVND (reference sequence). The CDR3 is 14 residues long. The J segment lost 6 bases and the V segment lost 3 bases, leaving 2 bases of the junction unmatched. The CDR3 DNA reads as TGTGCCAGTAGTATTAGCGGGAGGGGCGATACGCAGTATTTT. Protein sequence: CASSISGRGDTQYF.

This clonotype showed up many times. The chain joins TRBV12-3 or TRBV12-4 to TRBJ2-7; 7 nucleotides align to TRBD2. The trim removed 5 bases at V and 8 bases at J, leaving 0 bases unmatched. The CDR3 is 10 residues long. CDR3 loop: CASSSGKQYF. The CDR3 DNA is TGTGCCAGCAGTAGCGGGAAGCAGTACTTC.